The source of this T cell receptor beta chain is a study of tumor-infiltrating lymphocytes in primary liver carcinoma (dated by TCRdb to 2016 to 2017). The study in broad terms: The five patients, three men and two women aged 30 to 69 years, had hepatocellular carcinoma (four) or combined HCC and intrahepatic cholangiocarcinoma (one). The five patients had tumors of stage T1-T3 N0M0, with maximum diameters ranging from roughly 4.2 to 10 cm. Each sample produced roughly 3.5 to 8 million productive TCRbeta reads, and read depth showed no significant difference between tissue types. The study combined TCRbeta repertoire sequencing, expression microarrays and whole-exome sequencing across five regions of each liver tumor, with adjacent normal tissue and blood. A total of some 35 specimens from 5 patients underwent TCRbeta repertoire sequencing, comprising some 25 tumor regions, 5 adjacent noncancerous liver tissues and 5 peripheral blood samples. To link TCRbeta repertoire diversity with the local molecular phenotype, the approximately 27 tumor region samples were profiled using Agilent mRNA microarrays. Technical replicate repertoires showed high reproducibility, with mean shared-clone rates approximately 0.9 and correlation coefficients above 0.95. Overall results and qualifications from the work: With just 4 to 6 patients in the study, the authors point out that the findings should be validated in a larger study. A significantly larger repertoire fraction was made up by the top 250 clones in tumors than in blood (p = 0.039). Bulk unsorted samples precluded comparing CD4+ and CD8+ T cell repertoires. Only about 8-24% of top clones were found in all five regions of a tumor, suggesting spatial heterogeneity of tumor-infiltrating T cells. Only the TCR beta chain was sequenced, so true repertoire diversity is likely underestimated because unpaired alpha chains were not captured. Consistent with antigen-driven expansion, pairs of tumor regions showed higher repertoire overlap (mean roughly 35%) than either tumor-adjacent pairs (approximately 17%) or tumor-blood pairs (approximately 14%).

As regards this clonotype: The target of this receptor is not known. Per-nucleotide qualities are absent, and no much larger clonotype sits a single base away.

Its CDR3 holds 16 amino acids, cysteine through phenylalanine. The retained sequence is limited to the CDR3, 48 bases, with the frame set at the first base. Starting from 500 to 650 ng total RNA, TCRbeta-specific cDNA was produced by reverse transcription with a constant-region primer and ProtoScript II reverse transcriptase. TCRbeta libraries were built with three nested multiplex PCR rounds, a slightly modified ARM-PCR procedure. Multiplex TRBV1-TRBV30 forward primers and a Cbeta reverse primer were used in the first two PCR rounds, each of which was run for approximately 10 cycles. A final 25-cycle PCR with Deep VentR polymerase added sample barcodes and Illumina adapters. Before sequencing, amplicons of 200-500 bp were purified from gel using a QIAquick gel extraction kit. An Illumina HiSeq 2500 was used to sequence the TCRbeta amplicons, generating 250-bp paired-end reads. Per the source publication's procedure: Reads were quality-trimmed with Trimmomatic v0.33, and paired reads were merged with FLASH v1.2.11 to recover full CDR3 sequences. V, D and J germline segments were assigned to the rearranged TCRbeta sequences using MiGEC v1.2.1b. Clonotype statistics, along with Shannon-Wiener diversity indices, were calculated using VDJtools v1.0.0. To cut down on sampling bias, every analysis after diversity analysis relied on just the 250 most abundant clonotypes from each sample. TCRdb's own reprocessing of the public reads used fastp at Q25 and MiXCR and kept productive beta chains. Identical CDR3 protein sequences are pooled into one entry, listed with their most common genes and DNA. TCRdb's processing, not the authors' own work, is the source of the V and J calls. This sample gives 55,000 or so distinct CDR3 sequences in total; 60% to 85% of them show up just once. Of the sample, around 50% falls within the top ten clones.

Without any cell sorting, total RNA and DNA were extracted together from roughly 21-30 mg of bulk tissue using the AllPrep DNA/RNA mini kit. Surgical resection was performed in China between 2015 and March 2016 on several patients with histopathologically diagnosed primary liver carcinoma. Chronic HBV infection was present in the patients, and the patients were treatment-naive at sampling. Each tumor was sampled at five spatially separated regions: the tumor centre plus the superior, inferior, left-lateral and right-lateral poles. More than 75% viable tumor cells were found by histology in every tumor sample. Pieces of fresh tumor and adjacent tissue were cut in half, with one half kept in RNAlater at -80 degrees C and the other half sent for histology.

The sequence joins TRBV1 to TRBJ2-1; TRBD2 is the table's D call, not checked against the DNA. TRBV1 is an annotated pseudogene. The specimen was liver tumor tissue from sampling region 2. This specimen's cell subset or site label, per the study, means: tumor region T2, inferior pole. This TCR was sampled from a man aged 35 to 55 with primary liver carcinoma and hepatitis B virus infection. For the CDR3, the sequence is CTSSQDAKVAGYGQFF. The sequence in DNA is TGCACCAGCAGCCAAGACGCTAAAGTAGCGGGATATGGGCAGTTCTTC.